This TCR beta chain originates from a study of beta chain features in type 1 diabetes. About the study: Over all samples combined, more than 90,000,000 sorted cells were examined.

Findings and caveats of the study: TCRB CDR3s were moderately but significantly shorter in Type 1 diabetes patients in all four CD4+ subsets. Patients with type 1 diabetes carried fewer insertions and had more deletions at their VDJ junctions.

In this sample, this clone turned up a few times. Its specificity is not known. Investigators reverse transcribed all isolated RNA, so they sequenced expressed TCRB transcripts. Method: immunoSEQ multiplex PCR; TCRdb's copy keeps in-frame clones and lacks some. This table holds 600,000 to 700,000 clones, roughly 12% found once. This receptor was taken from a man younger than 35 with type 1 diabetes. The sequenced sample consisted of naive CD4+ T cells from blood.

The CDR3 DNA sequence: TGTGCCTGGAGTTTAGCCGTTGAAGCTTTCTTT. Amino acids: CAWSLAVEAFF. The chain joins TRBV30 to TRBJ1-1; no clear D. Germline V gene sequence: CDR1 GTSNPN, CDR2 SVGIG (reference sequence). Trimming left V 2 bases short and J 7 bases short, with 8 bases between. The CDR3 has 11 residues.